This TCR beta chain came from a study of identical twins. Study results and limitations: Invariant T cells like MAIT and iNKT could partly confound the zero-insertion analyses.

This clonotype was picked up a small number of times. Its matching antigen is unknown. Germline-derived CDR1 and CDR2 are SQVTM and ANQGSEA. The CDR3 runs to 14 residues. J lost 5 bases, V lost 7 bases, and 10 bases had no gene match. TCRdb re-called the 5' RACE reads through MiXCR, storing one row per CDR3 protein. In the table there are about 470,000 distinct CDR3 sequences, roughly a quarter of which are singletons. These data also formed part of another study, on T cells expressing NK-cell markers. That report adds: All TCR beta repertoires analysed originated from sorted CD3+CD56+NKG2C+, CD3+CD56+NKG2C- and CD3+CD56-NKG2C+ T cells.

This chain joins TRBV29-1 and TRBJ1-2, with 10 bases fitting TRBD1. This receptor was taken from a woman aged 18-29 years in good health. Sequencing was done on a sample of CD4+ T cells sorted from blood. Here the CDR3 DNA reads TGCAGCGGAGGACCGGGACAGGGGCATTATGGCTACACCTTC. It yields the protein CSGGPGQGHYGYTF.